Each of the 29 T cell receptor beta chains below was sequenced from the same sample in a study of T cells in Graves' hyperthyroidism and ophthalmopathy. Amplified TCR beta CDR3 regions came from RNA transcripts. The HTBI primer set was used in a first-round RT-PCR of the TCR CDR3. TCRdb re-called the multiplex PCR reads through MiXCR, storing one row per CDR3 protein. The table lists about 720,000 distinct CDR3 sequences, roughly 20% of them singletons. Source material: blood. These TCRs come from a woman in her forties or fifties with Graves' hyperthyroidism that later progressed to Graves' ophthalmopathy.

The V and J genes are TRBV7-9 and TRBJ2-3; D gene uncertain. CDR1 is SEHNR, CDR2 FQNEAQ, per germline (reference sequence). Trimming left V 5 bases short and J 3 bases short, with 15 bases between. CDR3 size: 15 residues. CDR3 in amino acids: CASSPTGLKTDTQYF. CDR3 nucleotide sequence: TGTGCCAGCAGCCCAACCGGGCTTAAAACAGATACGCAGTATTTT.

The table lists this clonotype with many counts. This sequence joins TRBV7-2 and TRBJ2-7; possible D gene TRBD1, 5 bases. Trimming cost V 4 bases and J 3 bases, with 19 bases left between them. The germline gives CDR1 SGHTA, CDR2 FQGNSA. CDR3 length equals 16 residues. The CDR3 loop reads CASSYGGASWYYEQYF. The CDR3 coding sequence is TGTGCCAGCAGCTACGGTGGGGCAAGCTGGTACTACGAGCAGTACTTC.

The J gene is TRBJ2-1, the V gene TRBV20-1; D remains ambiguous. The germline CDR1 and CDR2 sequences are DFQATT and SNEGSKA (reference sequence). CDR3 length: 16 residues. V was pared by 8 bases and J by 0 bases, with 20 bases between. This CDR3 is CSTLKASSLSYNEQFF. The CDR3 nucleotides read TGCAGTACCCTTAAAGCCAGCTCCCTCTCCTACAATGAGCAGTTCTTC.

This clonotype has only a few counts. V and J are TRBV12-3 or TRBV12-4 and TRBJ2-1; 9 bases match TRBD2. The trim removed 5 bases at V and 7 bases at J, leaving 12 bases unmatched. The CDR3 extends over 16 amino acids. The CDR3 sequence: CASSLIGGGAHNEQFF. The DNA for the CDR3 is TGTGCCAGCAGTCTCATCGGCGGGGGGGCCCATAATGAGCAGTTCTTC.

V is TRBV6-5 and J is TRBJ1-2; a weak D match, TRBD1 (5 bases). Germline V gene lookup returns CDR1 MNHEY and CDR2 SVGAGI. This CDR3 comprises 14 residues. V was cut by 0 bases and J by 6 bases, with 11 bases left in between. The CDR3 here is CASSYSAGLNGYTF. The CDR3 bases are TGTGCCAGCAGTTACTCGGCAGGGCTGAATGGCTACACCTTC.

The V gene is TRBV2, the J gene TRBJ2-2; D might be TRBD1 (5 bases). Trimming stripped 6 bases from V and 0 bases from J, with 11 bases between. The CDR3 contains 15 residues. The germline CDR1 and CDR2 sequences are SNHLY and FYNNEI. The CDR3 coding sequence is TGTGCCAGCAGACAGGACGGTGCGAACACCGGGGAGCTGTTTTTT. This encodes CASRQDGANTGELFF. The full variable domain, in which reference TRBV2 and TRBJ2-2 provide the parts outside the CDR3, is EPEVTQTPSHQVTQMGQEVILRCVPISNHLYFYWYRQILGQKVEFLVSFYNNEISEKSEIFDDQFSVERPDGSNFTLKIRSTKLEDSAMYFCASRQDGANTGELFFGEGSRLTVL.

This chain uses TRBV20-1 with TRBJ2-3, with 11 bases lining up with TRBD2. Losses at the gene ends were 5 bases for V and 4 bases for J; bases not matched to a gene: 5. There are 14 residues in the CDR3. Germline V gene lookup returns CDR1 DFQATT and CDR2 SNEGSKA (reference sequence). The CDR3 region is CSAHLAGGSDTQYF. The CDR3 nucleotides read TGCAGTGCTCACCTAGCGGGGGGCTCAGATACGCAGTATTTT.

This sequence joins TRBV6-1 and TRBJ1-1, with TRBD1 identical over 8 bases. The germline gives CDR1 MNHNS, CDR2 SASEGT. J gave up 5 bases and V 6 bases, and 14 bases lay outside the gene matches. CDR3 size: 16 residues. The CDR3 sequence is CASSPKDRGLGTEAFF. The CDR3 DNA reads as TGTGCCAGCAGCCCCAAAGACAGGGGACTGGGGACTGAAGCTTTCTTT.

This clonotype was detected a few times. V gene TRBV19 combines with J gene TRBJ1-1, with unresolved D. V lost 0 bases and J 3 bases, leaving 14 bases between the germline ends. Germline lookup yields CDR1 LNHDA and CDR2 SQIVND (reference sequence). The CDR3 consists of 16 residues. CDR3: CASSIDSGISHTEAFF. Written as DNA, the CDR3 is TGTGCCAGTAGTATAGATAGTGGGATATCTCACACTGAAGCTTTCTTT. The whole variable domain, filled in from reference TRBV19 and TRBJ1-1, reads DGGITQSPKYLFRKEGQNVTLSCEQNLNHDAMYWYRQDPGQGLRLIYYSQIVNDFQKGDIAEGYSVSREKKESFPLTVTSAQKNPTAFYLCASSIDSGISHTEAFFGQGTRLTVV.

CDR3: CAWSGTGGGQPQHF. The CDR3 region has the DNA TGTGCCTGGAGCGGGACAGGGGGCGGTCAGCCCCAGCATTTT. V usage is TRBV30 and J usage is TRBJ1-5; 12 positions match TRBD1. Germline assignment: CDR1 GTSNPN and CDR2 SVGIG (reference sequence). The V segment lost 3 bases and the J segment 6 bases; nucleotides outside the gene matches: 3. The CDR3 spans 14 residues. The whole variable domain, filled in from reference TRBV30 and TRBJ1-5, reads SQTIHQWPATLVQPVGSPLSLECTVEGTSNPNLYWYRQAAGRGLQLLFYSVGIGQISSEVPQNLSASRPQDRQFILSSKKLLLSDSGFYLCAWSGTGGGQPQHFGDGTRLSIL.

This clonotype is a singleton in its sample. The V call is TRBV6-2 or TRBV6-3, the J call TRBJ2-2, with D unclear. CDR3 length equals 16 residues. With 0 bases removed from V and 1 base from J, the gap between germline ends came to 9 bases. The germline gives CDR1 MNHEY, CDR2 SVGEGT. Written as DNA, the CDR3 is TGTGCCAGCAGTTACTCCTTTGAGCGGAACACCGGGGAGCTGTTTTTT. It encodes CASSYSFERNTGELFF.

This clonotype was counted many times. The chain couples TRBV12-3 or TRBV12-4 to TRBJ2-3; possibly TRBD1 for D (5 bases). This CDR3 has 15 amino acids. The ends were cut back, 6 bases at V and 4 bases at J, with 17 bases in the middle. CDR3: CASSDDRDGPDTQYF. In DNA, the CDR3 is TGTGCCAGCAGCGATGACAGAGACGGGCCAGATACGCAGTATTTT.

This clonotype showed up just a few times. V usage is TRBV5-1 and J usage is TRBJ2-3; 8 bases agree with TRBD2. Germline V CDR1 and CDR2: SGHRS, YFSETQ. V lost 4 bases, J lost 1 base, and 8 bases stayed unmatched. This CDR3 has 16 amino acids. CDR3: CASSLVYSGGTDTQYF. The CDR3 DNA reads TGCGCCAGCAGCCTCGTATATAGCGGGGGCACAGATACGCAGTATTTT.

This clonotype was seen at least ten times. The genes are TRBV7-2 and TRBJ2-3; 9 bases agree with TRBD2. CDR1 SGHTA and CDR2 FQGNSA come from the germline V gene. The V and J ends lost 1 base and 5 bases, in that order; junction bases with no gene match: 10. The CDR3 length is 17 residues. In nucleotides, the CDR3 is TGTGCCAGCAGCTTAGTCGGCGCGGGGGGGCCCGGAGATACGCAGTATTTT. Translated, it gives CASSLVGAGGPGDTQYF.

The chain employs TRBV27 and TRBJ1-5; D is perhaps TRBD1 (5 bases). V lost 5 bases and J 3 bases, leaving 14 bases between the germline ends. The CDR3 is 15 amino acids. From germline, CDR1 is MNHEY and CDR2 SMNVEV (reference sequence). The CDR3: CASSGRQGDNQPQHF. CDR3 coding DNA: TGTGCCAGCAGTGGAAGGCAGGGCGACAATCAGCCCCAGCATTTT.

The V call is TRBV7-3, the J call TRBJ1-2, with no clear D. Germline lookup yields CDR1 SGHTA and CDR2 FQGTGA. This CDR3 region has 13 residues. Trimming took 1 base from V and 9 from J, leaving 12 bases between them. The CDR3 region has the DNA TGTGCCAGCAGCTTAAATAAGGCAGGCAGCTACACCTTC. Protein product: CASSLNKAGSYTF.

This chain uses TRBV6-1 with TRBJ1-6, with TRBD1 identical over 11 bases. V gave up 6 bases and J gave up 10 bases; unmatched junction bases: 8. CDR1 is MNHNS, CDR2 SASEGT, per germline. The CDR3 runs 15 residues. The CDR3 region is CASRDRDRGYSPLHF. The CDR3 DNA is TGTGCCAGCAGAGACCGGGACAGGGGGTACTCACCCCTCCACTTT.

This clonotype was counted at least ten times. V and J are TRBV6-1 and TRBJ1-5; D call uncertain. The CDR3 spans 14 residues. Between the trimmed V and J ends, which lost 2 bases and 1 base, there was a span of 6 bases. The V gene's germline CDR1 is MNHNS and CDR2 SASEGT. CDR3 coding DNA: TGTGCCAGCAGTGAATCCGGCAGCAATCAGCCCCAGCATTTT. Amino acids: CASSESGSNQPQHF.

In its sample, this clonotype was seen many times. The CDR3 region is CATSINTAAEKLFF. The CDR3 DNA is TGTGCCACCAGCATAAATACGGCCGCTGAAAAACTGTTTTTT. The chain uses TRBV15 and TRBJ1-4; D gene ambiguous. The length of the CDR3 is 14 residues. Trimming took off 4 bases at V and 7 bases at J, with 13 bases between the two ends. Germline-derived CDR1 and CDR2 are LNHNV and YYDKDF (reference sequence).

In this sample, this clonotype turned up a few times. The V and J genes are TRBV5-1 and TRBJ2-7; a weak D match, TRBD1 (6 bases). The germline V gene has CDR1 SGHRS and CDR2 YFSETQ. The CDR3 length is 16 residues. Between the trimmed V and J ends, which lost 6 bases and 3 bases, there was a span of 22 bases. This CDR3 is CASTLQGQGENYEQYF. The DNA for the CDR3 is TGCGCCAGCACCCTCCAGGGGCAGGGAGAGAACTACGAGCAGTACTTC.

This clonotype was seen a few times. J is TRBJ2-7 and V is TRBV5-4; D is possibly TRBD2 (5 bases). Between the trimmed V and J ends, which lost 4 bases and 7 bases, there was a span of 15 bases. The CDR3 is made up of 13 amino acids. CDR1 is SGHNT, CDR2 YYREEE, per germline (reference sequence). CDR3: CASSPILTGEQYF. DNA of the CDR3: TGTGCCAGCAGCCCGATCCTTACGGGGGAGCAGTACTTC.

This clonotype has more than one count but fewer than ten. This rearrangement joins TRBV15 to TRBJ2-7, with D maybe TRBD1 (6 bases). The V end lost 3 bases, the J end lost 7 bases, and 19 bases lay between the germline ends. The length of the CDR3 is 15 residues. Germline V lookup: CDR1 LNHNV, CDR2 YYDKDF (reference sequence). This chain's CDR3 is CATSRAQGSHWEQYF. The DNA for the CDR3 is TGTGCCACCAGCAGGGCACAGGGAAGTCATTGGGAGCAGTACTTC.

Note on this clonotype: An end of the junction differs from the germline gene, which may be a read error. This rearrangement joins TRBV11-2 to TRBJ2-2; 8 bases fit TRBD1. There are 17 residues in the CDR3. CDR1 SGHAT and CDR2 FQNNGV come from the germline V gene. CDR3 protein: CASSLPPTGENSGELFF. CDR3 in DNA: TGTGCCAGCAGCTTACCCCCGACAGGGGAGAACAGCGGGGAGCTGTTTTTT. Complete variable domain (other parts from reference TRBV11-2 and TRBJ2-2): EAGVAQSPRYKIIEKRQSVAFWCNPISGHATLYWYQQILGQGPKLLIQFQNNGVVDDSQLPKDRFSAERLKGVDSTLKIQPAKLEDSAVYLCASSLPPTGENSGELFFGEGSRLTVL.

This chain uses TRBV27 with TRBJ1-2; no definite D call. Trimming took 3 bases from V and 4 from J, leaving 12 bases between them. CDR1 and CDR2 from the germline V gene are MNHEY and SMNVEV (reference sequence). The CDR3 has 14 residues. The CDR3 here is CASSFSGRSYGYTF. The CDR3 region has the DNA TGTGCCAGCAGTTTTTCCGGCAGGAGCTATGGCTACACCTTC.

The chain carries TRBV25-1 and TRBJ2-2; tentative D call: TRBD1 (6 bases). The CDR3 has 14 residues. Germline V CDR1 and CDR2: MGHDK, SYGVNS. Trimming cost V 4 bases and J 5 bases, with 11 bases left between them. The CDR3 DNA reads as TGTGCCAGCAGTGGTGCAGGGGATACCGGGGAGCTGTTTTTT. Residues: CASSGAGDTGELFF.

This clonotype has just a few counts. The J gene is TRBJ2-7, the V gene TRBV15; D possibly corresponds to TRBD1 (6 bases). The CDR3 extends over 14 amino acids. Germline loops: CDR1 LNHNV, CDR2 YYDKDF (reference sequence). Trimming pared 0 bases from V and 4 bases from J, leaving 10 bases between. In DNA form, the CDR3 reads TGTGCCACCAGCAGAGACCCAGGGGAGTACGAGCAGTACTTC. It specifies CATSRDPGEYEQYF.

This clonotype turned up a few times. CDR3: CAIRSDRGPSTDTQYF. The DNA of the CDR3 is TGTGCCATCAGGTCAGACAGGGGACCTAGCACAGATACGCAGTATTTT. The chain has TRBV10-3 and TRBJ2-3, with 8 bases identical to TRBD1. The CDR3 consists of 16 residues. Germline V gene lookup returns CDR1 ENHRY and CDR2 SYGVKD. Trimming removed 6 bases from V and 0 bases from J; junction bases left unmatched: 8.

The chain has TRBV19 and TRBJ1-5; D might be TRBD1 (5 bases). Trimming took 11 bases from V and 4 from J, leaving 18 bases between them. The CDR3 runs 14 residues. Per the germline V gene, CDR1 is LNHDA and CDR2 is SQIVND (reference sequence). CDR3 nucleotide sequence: TGTGCCGGTACCAGCCGGGACCTAAATCAGCCCCAGCATTTT. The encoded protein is CAGTSRDLNQPQHF. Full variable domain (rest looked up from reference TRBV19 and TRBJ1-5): DGGITQSPKYLFRKEGQNVTLSCEQNLNHDAMYWYRQDPGQGLRLIYYSQIVNDFQKGDIAEGYSVSREKKESFPLTVTSAQKNPTAFYLCAGTSRDLNQPQHFGDGTRLSIL.

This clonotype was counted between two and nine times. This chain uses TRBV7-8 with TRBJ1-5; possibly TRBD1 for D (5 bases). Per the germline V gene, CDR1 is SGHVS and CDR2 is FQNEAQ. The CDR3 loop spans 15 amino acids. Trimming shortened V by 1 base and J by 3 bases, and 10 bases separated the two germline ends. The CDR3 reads CASSLGQLFNQPQHF. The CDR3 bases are TGTGCCAGCAGCTTAGGACAGCTTTTCAATCAGCCCCAGCATTTT.